The 8 T cell receptor beta chains presented below share a single source sample, sequenced in a study of blood T cell repertoires in COVID-19. The method was immunoSEQ multiplex PCR; TCRdb's version includes in-frame clones alone and lacks a portion of them. Of about 88,000 clones in the sample, 90% were seen once. Material for sequencing was peripheral blood. The receptors shown here come from a man in his 60s with acute or convalescent COVID-19.

This sequence joins TRBV7-8 and TRBJ1-4; 7 bases are a match to TRBD1. Per the germline V gene, CDR1 is SGHVS and CDR2 is FQNEAQ. This CDR3 region has 17 residues. After removal of 1 base from V and 3 bases from J, the junction contained 8 bases not matched to a gene. Written as DNA, the CDR3 is TGTGCCAGCAGCTTAGAATCCCTGCAGGGGGCTAATGAAAAACTGTTTTTT. This codes for CASSLESLQGANEKLFF. Full variable domain (remainder filled in from reference TRBV7-8 and TRBJ1-4): GAGVSQSPRYKVAKRGQDVALRCDPISGHVSLFWYQQALGQGPEFLTYFQNEAQLDKSGLPSDRFFAERPEGSVSTLKIQRTQQEDSAVYLCASSLESLQGANEKLFFGSGTQLSVL.

The rearrangement uses TRBV27 and TRBJ2-5; D may be TRBD2 (6 bases). V lost 2 bases, J lost 9 bases, and 22 bases lay in between. Germline values: CDR1 MNHEY, CDR2 SMNVEV (reference sequence). The CDR3 loop spans 16 amino acids. For the CDR3, the DNA is TGTGCCAGCAGTTTAATTGGGGGAGGAACCAAGAGGGCCCAGTACTTC. This codes for CASSLIGGGTKRAQYF.

The chain couples TRBV5-8 to TRBJ1-6, with 7 bases fitting TRBD1. Per the germline V gene, CDR1 is SGHTS and CDR2 is YDEGEE. V dropped 2 bases and J dropped 7; count of bases not matched to a gene: 3. CDR3 length: 14 residues. CDR3 in DNA: TGTGCCAGCAGCTTAACAGGGGACAATTCACCCCTCCACTTT. Translating gives CASSLTGDNSPLHF.

The chain carries TRBV7-8 and TRBJ2-7; D not certain. CDR1 and CDR2 (germline): SGHVS, FQNEAQ. Trimming cost V 2 bases and J 3 bases, with 2 bases left between them. The CDR3 extends over 11 amino acids. The CDR3 nucleotides read TGTGCCAGCAGCTTATACTACGAGCAGTACTTC. Translated: CASSLYYEQYF.

The V and J genes are TRBV19 and TRBJ1-4; D remains ambiguous. Trimming cost V 3 bases and J 11 bases, with 13 bases left between them. The germline V gene has CDR1 LNHDA and CDR2 SQIVND (reference sequence). The CDR3 runs to 13 residues. CDR3 coding DNA: TGTGCCAGTAGTATTATCCAGGCTGTGAAACTGTTTTTT. Translation gives CASSIIQAVKLFF. The complete variable domain, with remaining parts taken from reference TRBV19 and TRBJ1-4, reads DGGITQSPKYLFRKEGQNVTLSCEQNLNHDAMYWYRQDPGQGLRLIYYSQIVNDFQKGDIAEGYSVSREKKESFPLTVTSAQKNPTAFYLCASSIIQAVKLFFGSGTQLSVL.

The chain uses TRBV7-6 and TRBJ1-4; D gene ambiguous. The length of the CDR3 is 13 residues. The ends were cut back, 1 base at V and 8 bases at J, with 8 bases in the middle. The germline V gene encodes CDR1 SGHVS and CDR2 FNYEAQ. CDR3 in amino acids: CASSLGRGEKLFF. CDR3 DNA sequence: TGTGCCAGCAGCTTAGGGCGGGGAGAAAAACTGTTTTTT.

The rearrangement links TRBV15 to TRBJ2-5; D remains ambiguous. The V gene's germline CDR1 is LNHNV and CDR2 YYDKDF (reference sequence). The CDR3 consists of 13 residues. The ends were cut back, 4 bases at V and 2 bases at J, with 8 bases in the middle. The CDR3, as DNA: TGTGCCACCAGCACCCTAGGACAAGAGACCCAGTACTTC. It is translated as CATSTLGQETQYF.

A word on this clone: The junction departs from germline at one end; a sequencing error may be responsible. The chain couples TRBV6-5 to TRBJ1-6, with TRBD1 identical over 7 bases. The V gene's germline CDR1 is MNHEY and CDR2 SVGAGI. The CDR3 length is 16 residues. CDR3 sequence (DNA): TGTGCCAGCACTTACCTCCGGGACAGAGAGAATTCACCCCTCCACTTT. Protein: CASTYLRDRENSPLHF.